This TCR beta chain derives from a study of patients and donors after allogeneic stem cell transplantation. Each CDR3 protein gets one entry after TCRdb re-called the RT-PCR reads with MiXCR. Of 2,400 or so distinct CDR3 sequences detected, around 8.5% appear once; the ten largest clones hold 9.6%. Trimming took 3 bases from V and 4 from J; bases not matched to a gene: 1. Germline CDR1 is SGHRS and CDR2 is YFSETQ. The CDR3 has 15 amino acids. This clonotype is labeled as medium-sized. Sequences were obtained from blood, either unsorted or a sorted T cell fraction (not recorded which). This TCR was recovered from a human donor who was either an allogeneic HSCT recipient or a stem cell or donor lymphocyte infusion donor (not recorded which). It is not recorded whose cells these are; they may come from a transplant donor. The rearrangement joins TRBV5-1 to TRBJ2-1, with 13 nucleotides matching TRBD2. The CDR3 DNA reads as TGCGCCAGCAGCTCGGGACTAGCGGGGTACAATGAGCAGTTCTTC. The encoded protein is CASSSGLAGYNEQFF.